Included here is one T cell receptor (beta chain) sequence, with context. The primer mix had 60 Vbeta and 13 Jbeta primers. Libraries were prepared by immunoSEQ multiplex PCR; TCRdb keeps only in-frame clonotypes and omits some of them. The sample shows fewer than 200,000 clones, roughly nine tenths of them seen only once. The sample originates from a study of cytomegalovirus exposure and HLA in healthy donors. Deletions cut 0 bases from V and 0 bases from J, with 12 bases between. Germline-derived CDR1 and CDR2 are SEHNR and FQNEAQ (reference sequence). This CDR3 comprises 16 residues. The sequenced sample was PBMCs. This sequence was found in a boy aged 2 to 10 in good health and CMV-seronegative. The V and J genes are TRBV7-9 and TRBJ2-7, with D tentatively TRBD2 (5 bases). Here the CDR3 reads CASSLASSRNSYEQYF. In DNA form, the CDR3 reads TGTGCCAGCAGCTTAGCGTCTAGCCGTAACTCCTACGAGCAGTACTTC.